The 2 T cell receptor beta chains in this list originate from one sample, sequenced in a study of OX40 agonist ivuxolimab in advanced cancers. TCRdb's copy holds only in-frame clones and misses some; the assay was immunoSEQ multiplex PCR. The table has approximately 34,000 clones, around 86% seen once; the top ten hold over 1.3%. The sample here was CD4+ or CD8+ T cells sorted from blood, taken in a trial of the OX40 agonist ivuxolimab. These receptor sequences come from an adult with an advanced solid tumor such as melanoma, head and neck, liver or kidney cancer.

The V gene is TRBV9, the J gene TRBJ2-5, with 11 bases identical to TRBD2. The CDR3 covers 18 residues. The germline CDR1 and CDR2 sequences are SGDLS and YYNGEE. The trim removed 0 bases at V and 5 bases at J, leaving 12 bases unmatched. CDR3 bases: TGTGCCAGCAGCGTAGGAAGTAGCGGGGGGGCCCCTGGGGAGACCCAGTACTTC. Translation: CASSVGSSGGAPGETQYF.

This clone has a handful of counts. The rearrangement links TRBV2 to TRBJ1-4; 8 nucleotides line up with TRBD1. Germline trimming cut 3 bases from V and 13 bases from J; bases unmatched to any gene: 13. This CDR3 has 15 residues. Looked up from germline, CDR1 is SNHLY and CDR2 is FYNNEI. Here the CDR3 DNA reads TGTGCCAGCAGTGAGGGGACAGGCTTCGTGTGGGGACTGTTTTTT. Translated, it gives CASSEGTGFVWGLFF.